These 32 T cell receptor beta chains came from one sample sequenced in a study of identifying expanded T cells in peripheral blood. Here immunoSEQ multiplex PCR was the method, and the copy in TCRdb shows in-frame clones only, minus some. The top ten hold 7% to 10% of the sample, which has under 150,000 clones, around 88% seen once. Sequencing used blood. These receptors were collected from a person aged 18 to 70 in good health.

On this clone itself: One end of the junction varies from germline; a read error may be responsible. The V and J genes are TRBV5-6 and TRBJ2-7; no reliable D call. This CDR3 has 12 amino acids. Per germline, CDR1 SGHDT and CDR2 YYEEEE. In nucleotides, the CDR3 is TGTGCCAGCAGCTTGGTTGAGGACGAGCGGTACTTC. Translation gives CASSLVEDERYF.

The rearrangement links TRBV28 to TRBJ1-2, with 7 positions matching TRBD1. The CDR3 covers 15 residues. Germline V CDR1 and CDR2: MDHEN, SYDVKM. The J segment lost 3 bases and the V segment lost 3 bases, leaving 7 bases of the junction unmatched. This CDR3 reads CASSFFGQAYYGYTF. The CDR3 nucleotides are TGTGCCAGCAGTTTTTTCGGACAGGCTTACTATGGCTACACCTTC.

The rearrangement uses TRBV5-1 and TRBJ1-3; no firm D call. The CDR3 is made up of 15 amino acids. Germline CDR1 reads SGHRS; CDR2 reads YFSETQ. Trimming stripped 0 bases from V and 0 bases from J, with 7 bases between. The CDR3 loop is CASSLEGVSGNTIYF. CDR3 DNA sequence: TGCGCCAGCAGCTTGGAAGGTGTCTCTGGAAACACCATATATTTT. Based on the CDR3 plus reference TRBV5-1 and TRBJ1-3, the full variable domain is KAGVTQTPRYLIKTRGQQVTLSCSPISGHRSVSWYQQTPGQGLQFLFEYFSETQRNKGNFPGRFSGRQFSNSRSEMNVSTLELGDSALYLCASSLEGVSGNTIYFGEGSWLTVV.

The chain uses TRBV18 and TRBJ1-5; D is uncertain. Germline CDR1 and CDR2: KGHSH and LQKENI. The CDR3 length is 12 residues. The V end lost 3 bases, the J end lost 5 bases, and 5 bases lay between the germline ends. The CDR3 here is CASSPYDQPQHF. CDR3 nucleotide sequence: TGTGCCAGCTCACCTTATGATCAGCCCCAGCATTTT.

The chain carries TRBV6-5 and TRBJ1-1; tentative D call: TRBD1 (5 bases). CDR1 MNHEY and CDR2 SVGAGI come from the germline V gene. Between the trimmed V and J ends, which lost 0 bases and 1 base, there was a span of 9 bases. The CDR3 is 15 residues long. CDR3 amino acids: CASSYSMGGNTEAFF. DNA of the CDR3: TGTGCCAGCAGTTACTCGATGGGGGGGAACACTGAAGCTTTCTTT.

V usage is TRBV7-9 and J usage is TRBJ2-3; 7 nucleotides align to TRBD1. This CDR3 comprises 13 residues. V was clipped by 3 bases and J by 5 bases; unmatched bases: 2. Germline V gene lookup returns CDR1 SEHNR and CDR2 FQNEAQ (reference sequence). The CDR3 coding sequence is TGTGCCAGCAGCTTCCGGGACAGAGATACGCAGTATTTT. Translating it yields CASSFRDRDTQYF.

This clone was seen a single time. In DNA form, the CDR3 reads TGCGCCAGCAGCCCGGACAGGGGGATGCGCGAGCAGTACTTC. This encodes CASSPDRGMREQYF. The rearrangement uses TRBV5-1 and TRBJ2-7; 10 bases are a match to TRBD1. V gave up 4 bases and J gave up 6 bases; unmatched junction bases: 7. Germline V gene data show CDR1 as SGHRS and CDR2 as YFSETQ. This CDR3 has 14 amino acids.

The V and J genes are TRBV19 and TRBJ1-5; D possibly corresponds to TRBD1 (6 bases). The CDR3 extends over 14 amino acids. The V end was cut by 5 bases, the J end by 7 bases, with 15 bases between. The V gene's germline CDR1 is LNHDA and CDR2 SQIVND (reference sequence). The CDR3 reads CASSEGGAGQPQHF. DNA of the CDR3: TGTGCCAGTAGTGAGGGGGGGGCCGGACAGCCCCAGCATTTT.

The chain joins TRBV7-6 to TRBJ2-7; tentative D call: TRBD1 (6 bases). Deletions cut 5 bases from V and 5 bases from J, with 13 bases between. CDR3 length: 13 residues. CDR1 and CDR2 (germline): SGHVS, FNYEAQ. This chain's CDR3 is CASSPGTIDEQYF. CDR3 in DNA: TGTGCCAGCAGCCCCGGGACAATCGACGAGCAGTACTTC.

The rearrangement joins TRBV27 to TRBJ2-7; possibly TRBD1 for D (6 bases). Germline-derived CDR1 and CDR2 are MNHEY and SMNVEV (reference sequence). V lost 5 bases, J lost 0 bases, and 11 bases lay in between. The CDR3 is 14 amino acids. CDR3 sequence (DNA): TGTGCCAGCAGTCCTAGGGGGATCTCCTACGAGCAGTACTTC. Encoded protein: CASSPRGISYEQYF.

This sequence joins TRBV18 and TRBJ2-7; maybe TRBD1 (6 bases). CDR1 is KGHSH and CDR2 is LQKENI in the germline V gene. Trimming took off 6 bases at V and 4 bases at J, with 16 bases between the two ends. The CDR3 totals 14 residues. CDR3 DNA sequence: TGTGCCAGCTCCCTCGGGACACTAACGTACGAGCAGTACTTC. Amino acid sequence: CASSLGTLTYEQYF.

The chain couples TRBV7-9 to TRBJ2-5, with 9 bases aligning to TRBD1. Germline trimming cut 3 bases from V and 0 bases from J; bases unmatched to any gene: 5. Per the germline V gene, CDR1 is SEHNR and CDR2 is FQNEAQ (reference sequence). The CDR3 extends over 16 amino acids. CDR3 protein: CASSFRTGDHQETQYF. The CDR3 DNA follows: TGTGCCAGCAGCTTCCGGACAGGGGATCACCAAGAGACCCAGTACTTC. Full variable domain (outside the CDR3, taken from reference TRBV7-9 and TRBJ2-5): DTGVSQNPRHKITKRGQNVTFRCDPISEHNRLYWYRQTLGQGPEFLTYFQNEAQLEKSRLLSDRFSAERPKGSFSTLEIQRTEQGDSAMYLCASSFRTGDHQETQYFGPGTRLLVL.

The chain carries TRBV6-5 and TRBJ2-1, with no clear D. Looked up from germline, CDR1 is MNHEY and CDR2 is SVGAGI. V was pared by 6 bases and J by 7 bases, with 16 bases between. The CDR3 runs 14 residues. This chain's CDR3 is CASSRAAQTNEQFF. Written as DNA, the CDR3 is TGTGCCAGCAGCCGGGCAGCCCAGACGAATGAGCAGTTCTTC.

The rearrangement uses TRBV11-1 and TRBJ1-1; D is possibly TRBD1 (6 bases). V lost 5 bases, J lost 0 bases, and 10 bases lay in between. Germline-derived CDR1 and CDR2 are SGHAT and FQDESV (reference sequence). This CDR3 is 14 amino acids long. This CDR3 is CASSQRTVNTEAFF. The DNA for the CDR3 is TGTGCCAGCAGCCAGAGGACAGTGAACACTGAAGCTTTCTTT.

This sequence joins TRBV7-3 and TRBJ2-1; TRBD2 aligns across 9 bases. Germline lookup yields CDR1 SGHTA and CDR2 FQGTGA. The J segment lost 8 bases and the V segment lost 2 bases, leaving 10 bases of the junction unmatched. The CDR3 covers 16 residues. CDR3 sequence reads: CASSLRGGRALDEQFF. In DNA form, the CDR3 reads TGTGCCAGCAGCTTACGCGGCGGGAGGGCCTTGGATGAGCAGTTCTTC.

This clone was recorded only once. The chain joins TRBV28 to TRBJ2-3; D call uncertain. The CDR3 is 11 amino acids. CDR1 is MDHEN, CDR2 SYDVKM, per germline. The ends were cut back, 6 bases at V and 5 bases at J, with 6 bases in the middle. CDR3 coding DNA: TGTGCCAGCAGCCGATTAGATACGCAGTATTTT. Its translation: CASSRLDTQYF.

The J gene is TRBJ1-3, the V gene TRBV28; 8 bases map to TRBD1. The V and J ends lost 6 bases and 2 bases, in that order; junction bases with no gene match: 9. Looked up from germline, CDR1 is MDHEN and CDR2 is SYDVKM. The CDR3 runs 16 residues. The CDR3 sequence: CASRTGTGGPGNTIYF. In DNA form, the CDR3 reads TGTGCCAGCAGAACGGGAACAGGGGGGCCTGGAAACACCATATATTTT.

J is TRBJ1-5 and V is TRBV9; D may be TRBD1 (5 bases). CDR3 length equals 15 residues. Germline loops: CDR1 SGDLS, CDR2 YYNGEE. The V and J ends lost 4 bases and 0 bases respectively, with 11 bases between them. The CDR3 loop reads CASSRTGYSNQPQHF. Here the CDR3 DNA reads TGTGCCAGCAGCCGAACAGGTTATAGCAATCAGCCCCAGCATTTT.

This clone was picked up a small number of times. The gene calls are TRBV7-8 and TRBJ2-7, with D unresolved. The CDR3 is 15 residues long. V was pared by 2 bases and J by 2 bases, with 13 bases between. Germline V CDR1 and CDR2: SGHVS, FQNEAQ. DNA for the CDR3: TGTGCCAGCAGCTTATTTTCTGGGAAGGCCTACGAGCAGTACTTC. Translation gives CASSLFSGKAYEQYF.

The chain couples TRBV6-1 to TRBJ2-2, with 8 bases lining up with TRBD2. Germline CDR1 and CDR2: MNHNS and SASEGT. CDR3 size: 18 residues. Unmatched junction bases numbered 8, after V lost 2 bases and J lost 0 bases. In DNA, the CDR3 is TGTGCCAGCAGTGAAAGGCTGGCGGGGGGAACGAACACCGGGGAGCTGTTTTTT. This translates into CASSERLAGGTNTGELFF.

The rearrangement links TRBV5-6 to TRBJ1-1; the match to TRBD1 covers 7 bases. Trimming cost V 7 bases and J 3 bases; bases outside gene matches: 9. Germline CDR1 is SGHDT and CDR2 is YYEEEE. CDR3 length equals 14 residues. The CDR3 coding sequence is TGTGCCAGCGCAAACAGGGGAGTAGACACTGAAGCTTTCTTT. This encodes CASANRGVDTEAFF.

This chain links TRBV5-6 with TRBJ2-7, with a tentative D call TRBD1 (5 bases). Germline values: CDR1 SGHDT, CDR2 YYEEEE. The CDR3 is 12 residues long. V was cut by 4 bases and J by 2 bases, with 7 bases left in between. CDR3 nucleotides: TGTGCCAGCAGCAAGGACACCTACGAGCAGTACTTC. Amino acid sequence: CASSKDTYEQYF.

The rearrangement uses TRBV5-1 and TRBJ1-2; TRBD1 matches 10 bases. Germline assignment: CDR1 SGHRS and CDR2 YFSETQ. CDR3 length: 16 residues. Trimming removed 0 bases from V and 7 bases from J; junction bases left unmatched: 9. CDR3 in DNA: TGCGCCAGCAGCTTGGACGGGACAGGGGAAAAGCGTGGCTACACCTTC. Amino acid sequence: CASSLDGTGEKRGYTF.

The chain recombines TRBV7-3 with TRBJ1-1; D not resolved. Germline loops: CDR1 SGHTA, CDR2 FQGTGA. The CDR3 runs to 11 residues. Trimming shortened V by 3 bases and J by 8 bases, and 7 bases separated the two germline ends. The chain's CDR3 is CASSFPKEAFF. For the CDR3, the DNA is TGTGCCAGCAGCTTTCCTAAGGAAGCTTTCTTT.

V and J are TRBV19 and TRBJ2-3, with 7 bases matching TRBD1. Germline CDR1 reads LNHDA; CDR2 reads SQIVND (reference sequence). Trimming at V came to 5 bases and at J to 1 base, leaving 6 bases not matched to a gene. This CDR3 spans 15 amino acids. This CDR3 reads CASSPGGQRTDTQYF. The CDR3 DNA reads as TGTGCCAGTAGTCCTGGGGGACAGCGCACAGATACGCAGTATTTT.

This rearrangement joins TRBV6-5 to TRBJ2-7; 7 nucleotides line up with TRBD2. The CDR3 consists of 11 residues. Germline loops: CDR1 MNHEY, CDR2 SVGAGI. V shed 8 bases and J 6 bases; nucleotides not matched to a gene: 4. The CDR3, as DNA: TGTGCCAGCTCCGGGGGGACCGAGCAGTACTTC. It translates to CASSGGTEQYF.

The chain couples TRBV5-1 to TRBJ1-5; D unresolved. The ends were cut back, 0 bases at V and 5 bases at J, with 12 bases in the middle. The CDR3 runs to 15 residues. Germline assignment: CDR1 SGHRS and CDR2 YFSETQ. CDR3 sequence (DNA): TGCGCCAGCAGCTTGGGTTCGGAGGATTATCAGCCCCAGCATTTT. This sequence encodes CASSLGSEDYQPQHF.

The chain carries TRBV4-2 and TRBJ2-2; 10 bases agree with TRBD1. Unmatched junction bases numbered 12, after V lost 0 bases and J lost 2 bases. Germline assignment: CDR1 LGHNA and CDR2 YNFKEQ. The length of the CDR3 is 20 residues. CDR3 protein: CASSQDPPVMTGGNTGELFF. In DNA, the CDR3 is TGTGCCAGCAGCCAAGATCCCCCCGTGATGACAGGGGGCAACACCGGGGAGCTGTTTTTT.

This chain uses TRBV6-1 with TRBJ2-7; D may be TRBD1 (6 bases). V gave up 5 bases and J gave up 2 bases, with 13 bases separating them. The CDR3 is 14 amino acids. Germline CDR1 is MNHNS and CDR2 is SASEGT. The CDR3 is CASSSETGAYEQYF. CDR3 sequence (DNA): TGTGCCAGCAGTTCGGAGACAGGAGCCTACGAGCAGTACTTC.

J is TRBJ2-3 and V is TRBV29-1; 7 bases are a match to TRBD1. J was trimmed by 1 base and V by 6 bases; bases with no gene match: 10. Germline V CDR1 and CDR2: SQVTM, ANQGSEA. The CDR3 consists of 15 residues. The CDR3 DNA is TGCAGCGTACCGGACAGGCGATACCGCACAGATACGCAGTATTTT. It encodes CSVPDRRYRTDTQYF.

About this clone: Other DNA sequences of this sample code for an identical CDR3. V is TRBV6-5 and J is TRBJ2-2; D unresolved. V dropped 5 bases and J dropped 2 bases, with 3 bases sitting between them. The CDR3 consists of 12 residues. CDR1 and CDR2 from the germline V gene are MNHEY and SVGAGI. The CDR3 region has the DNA TGTGCCAGCAGTCGAAACACCGGGGAGCTGTTTTTT. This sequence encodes CASSRNTGELFF.

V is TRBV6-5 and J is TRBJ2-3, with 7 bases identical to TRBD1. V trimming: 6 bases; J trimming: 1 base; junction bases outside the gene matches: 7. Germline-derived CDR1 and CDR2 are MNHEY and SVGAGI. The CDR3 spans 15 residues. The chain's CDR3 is CASRDRAWGTDTQYF. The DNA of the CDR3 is TGTGCCAGCAGAGACAGGGCGTGGGGCACAGATACGCAGTATTTT.